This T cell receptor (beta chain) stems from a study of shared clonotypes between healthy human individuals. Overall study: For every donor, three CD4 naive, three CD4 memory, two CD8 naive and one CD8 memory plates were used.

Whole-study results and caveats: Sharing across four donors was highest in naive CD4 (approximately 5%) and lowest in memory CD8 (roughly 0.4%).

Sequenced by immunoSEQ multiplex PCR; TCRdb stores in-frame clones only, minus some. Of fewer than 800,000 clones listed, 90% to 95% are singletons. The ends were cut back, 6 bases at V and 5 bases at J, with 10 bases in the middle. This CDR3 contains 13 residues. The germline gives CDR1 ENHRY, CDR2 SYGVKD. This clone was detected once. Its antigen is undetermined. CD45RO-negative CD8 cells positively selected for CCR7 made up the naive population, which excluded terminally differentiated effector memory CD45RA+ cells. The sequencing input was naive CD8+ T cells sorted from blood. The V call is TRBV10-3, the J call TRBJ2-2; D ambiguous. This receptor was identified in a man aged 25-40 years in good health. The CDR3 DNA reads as TGTGCCATCAGCGGACCGATGACCGGGGAGCTGTTTTTT. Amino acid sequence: CAISGPMTGELFF.